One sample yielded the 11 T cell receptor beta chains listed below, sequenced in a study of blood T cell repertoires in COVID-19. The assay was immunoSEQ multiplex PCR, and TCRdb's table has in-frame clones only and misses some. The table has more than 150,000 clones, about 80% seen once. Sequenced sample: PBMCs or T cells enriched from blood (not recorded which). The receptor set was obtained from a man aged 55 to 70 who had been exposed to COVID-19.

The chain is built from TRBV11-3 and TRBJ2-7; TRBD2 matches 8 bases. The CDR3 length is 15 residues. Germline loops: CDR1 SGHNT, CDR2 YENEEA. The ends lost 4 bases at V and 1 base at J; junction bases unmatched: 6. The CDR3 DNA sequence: TGTGCCAGCAGCTCCCCACTAGCGGAATCCTACGAGCAGTACTTC. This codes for CASSSPLAESYEQYF. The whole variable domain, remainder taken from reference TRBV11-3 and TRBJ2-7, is EAGVVQSPRYKIIEKKQPVAFWCNPISGHNTLYWYLQNLGQGPELLIRYENEEAVDDSQLPKDRFSAERLKGVDSTLKIQPAELGDSAVYLCASSSPLAESYEQYFGPGTRLTVT.

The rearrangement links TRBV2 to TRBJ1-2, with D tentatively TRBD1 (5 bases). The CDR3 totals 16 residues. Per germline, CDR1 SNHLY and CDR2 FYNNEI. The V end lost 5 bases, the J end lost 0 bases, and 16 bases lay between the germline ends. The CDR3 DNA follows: TGTGCCAGCAGTTCACACGTCGGGGGTGCTAACTATGGCTACACCTTC. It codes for CASSSHVGGANYGYTF.

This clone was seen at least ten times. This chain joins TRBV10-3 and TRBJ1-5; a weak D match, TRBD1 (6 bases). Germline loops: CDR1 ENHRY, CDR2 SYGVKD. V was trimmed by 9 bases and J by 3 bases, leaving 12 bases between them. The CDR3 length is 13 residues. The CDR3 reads CAIQQGYNQPQHF. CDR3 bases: TGTGCCATACAACAGGGTTACAATCAGCCCCAGCATTTT.

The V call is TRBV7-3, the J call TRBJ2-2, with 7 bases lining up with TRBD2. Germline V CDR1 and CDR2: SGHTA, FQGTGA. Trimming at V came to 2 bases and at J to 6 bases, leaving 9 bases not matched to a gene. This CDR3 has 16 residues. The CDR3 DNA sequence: TGTGCCAGCAGCTTAGCAGGCGGGAGTGCGGCCGGGGAGCTGTTTTTT. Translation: CASSLAGGSAAGELFF.

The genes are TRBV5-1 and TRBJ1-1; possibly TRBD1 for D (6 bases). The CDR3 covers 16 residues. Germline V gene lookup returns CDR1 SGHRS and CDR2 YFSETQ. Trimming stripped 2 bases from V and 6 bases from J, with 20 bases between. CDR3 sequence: CASSLRLTGRLAEAFF. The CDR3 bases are TGCGCCAGCAGCTTAAGATTAACAGGGCGACTGGCTGAAGCTTTCTTT.

The chain's CDR3 is CASTELREQGLYNTEAFF. CDR3 DNA sequence: TGTGCCAGCACCGAACTCCGGGAACAGGGGCTTTATAACACTGAAGCTTTCTTT. J is TRBJ1-1 and V is TRBV4-2, with TRBD1 identical over 7 bases. CDR1 LGHNA and CDR2 YNFKEQ come from the germline V gene. Germline trimming cut 7 bases from V and 2 bases from J; bases unmatched to any gene: 19. This CDR3 region has 18 residues.

The CDR3 nucleotides read TGTGCCAGCAGCTTACAGGGGTCTGGAAACACCATATATTTT. Amino acid sequence: CASSLQGSGNTIYF. V gene TRBV7-2 combines with J gene TRBJ1-3, with a possible D match to TRBD1 (6 bases). Germline CDR1 and CDR2: SGHTA and FQGNSA. CDR3 size: 14 residues. V was clipped by 2 bases and J by 1 base, with 6 bases between them.

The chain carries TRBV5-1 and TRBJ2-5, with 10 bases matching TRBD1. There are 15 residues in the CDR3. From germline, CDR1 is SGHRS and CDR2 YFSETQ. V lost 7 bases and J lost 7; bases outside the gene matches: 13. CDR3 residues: CASQAGTGEHGTQYF. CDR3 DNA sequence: TGCGCCAGCCAAGCAGGGACAGGGGAGCACGGGACCCAGTACTTC.

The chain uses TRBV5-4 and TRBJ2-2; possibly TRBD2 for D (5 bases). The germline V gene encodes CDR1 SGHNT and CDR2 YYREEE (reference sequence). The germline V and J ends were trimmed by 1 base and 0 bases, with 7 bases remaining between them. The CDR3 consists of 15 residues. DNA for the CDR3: TGTGCCAGCAGCTTGTGGCGGGCGAACACCGGGGAGCTGTTTTTT. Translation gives CASSLWRANTGELFF.

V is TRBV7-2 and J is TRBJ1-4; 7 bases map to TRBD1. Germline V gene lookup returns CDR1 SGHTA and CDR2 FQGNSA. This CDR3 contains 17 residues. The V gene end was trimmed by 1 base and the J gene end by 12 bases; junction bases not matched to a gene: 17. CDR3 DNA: TGTGCCAGCAGCTTAGAAGGGACAGCGAGCCCCGTTGGGGAACTGTTTTTT. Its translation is CASSLEGTASPVGELFF.

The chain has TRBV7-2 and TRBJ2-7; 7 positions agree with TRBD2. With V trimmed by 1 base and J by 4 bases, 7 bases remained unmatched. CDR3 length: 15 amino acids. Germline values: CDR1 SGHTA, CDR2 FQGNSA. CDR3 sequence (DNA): TGTGCCAGCAGCTTAGTTTCCCAGGGAGGGTACGAGCAGTACTTC. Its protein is CASSLVSQGGYEQYF.